This T cell receptor beta chain emerged from a study of CD8 T cell repertoires and HIV-1 epitope variants. In the study overall: T cells were stimulated with Twenty-five Gag and Nef peptides separately.

Worth noting for this clone: Its cognate antigen is unknown.

Points from the study as a whole: Roughly 10 TCR beta clonotypes were antigen-specific, more than 5 apparently recognizing autologous or escape variants.

The data were produced by immunoSEQ multiplex PCR, yet TCRdb's version contains in-frame clones alone and is incomplete. This table has some 5,200 clones, less than 70% appearing once. V was clipped by 0 bases and J by 7 bases, with 11 bases between them. This CDR3 has 14 amino acids. Germline V CDR1 and CDR2: SGDLS, YYNGEE. This chain links TRBV9 with TRBJ2-1; D remains ambiguous. This clonotype was sampled from a male donor with HIV. The sequencing sample was made of cultured CD8+ T cells derived from PBMCs. DNA for the CDR3: TGTGCCAGCAGCGTAGCGGCCTTAGGGAATGAGCAGTTCTTC. Encoded protein: CASSVAALGNEQFF. Full variable domain (missing parts from reference TRBV9 and TRBJ2-1): DSGVTQTPKHLITATGQRVTLRCSPRSGDLSVYWYQQSLDQGLQFLIQYYNGEERAKGNILERFSAQQFPDLHSELNLSSLELGDSALYFCASSVAALGNEQFFGPGTRLTVL.